The subject of this entry is one T cell receptor (beta chain). With 3 bases removed from V and 0 bases from J, the gap between germline ends came to 14 bases. The CDR3 runs to 17 residues. Germline V gene lookup returns CDR1 SEHNR and CDR2 FQNEAQ (reference sequence). These data belong to a study of T cell responses to AZD1222 COVID-19 vaccine. The assay was immunoSEQ multiplex PCR, and TCRdb's table has in-frame clones only and misses some. The top ten clones hold around 20% of a sample with about 19,000 clones, more than 80% of them seen once. The source is an adult who received the AZD1222 COVID-19 vaccine. The sequencing used peripheral blood, collected 28 days after the second AZD1222 dose. V is TRBV7-9 and J is TRBJ2-2, with D possibly matching TRBD2 (6 bases). Here the CDR3 reads CASSLGGGAANTGELFF. In DNA, the CDR3 is TGTGCCAGCAGCTTGGGGGGTGGAGCCGCGAACACCGGGGAGCTGTTTTTT. The full variable domain, rest sourced from reference TRBV7-9 and TRBJ2-2, is DTGVSQNPRHKITKRGQNVTFRCDPISEHNRLYWYRQTLGQGPEFLTYFQNEAQLEKSRLLSDRFSAERPKGSFSTLEIQRTEQGDSAMYLCASSLGGGAANTGELFFGEGSRLTVL.